The source of this T cell receptor (beta chain) is a study of tumor-infiltrating lymphocytes in primary liver carcinoma. A primer in the constant region served to generate TCR beta cDNA from approximately 500 ng of total RNA. Researchers made the TCR beta libraries by running three nested multiplex PCR rounds with slightly modified ARM-PCR. A C-beta reverse primer and TRBV1-TRBV30 forward primers served in each of the first two PCR rounds, at 10 cycles apiece. Each CDR3 protein is one row after TCRdb ran MiXCR on the multiplex PCR reads. The data show 35,000 to 40,000 distinct CDR3 sequences, 75% seen once. This clonotype was found once. This is likely a read error, given that the CDR3 carries no conserved phenylalanine or tryptophan at its end. No DNA is shown, since the ends of the CDR3 on it are uncertain; the CDR3 is the one TCRdb lists. The CDR3 numbers 11 amino acids, ends counted. Per the germline V gene, CDR1 is MNHNY and CDR2 is SVGAGI (reference sequence).

Co-extraction yielded RNA and DNA from 20-30 mg of unsorted bulk tissue. By surgical resection, the patients were treated for their primary liver carcinoma. The sequence was collected from a man aged 40-49 years with primary liver carcinoma and hepatitis B virus infection. The J gene is TRBJ1-1, the V gene TRBV6-6. Source material: tumor-adjacent normal liver tissue. The CDR3 loop reads CASTVNTEAFV.